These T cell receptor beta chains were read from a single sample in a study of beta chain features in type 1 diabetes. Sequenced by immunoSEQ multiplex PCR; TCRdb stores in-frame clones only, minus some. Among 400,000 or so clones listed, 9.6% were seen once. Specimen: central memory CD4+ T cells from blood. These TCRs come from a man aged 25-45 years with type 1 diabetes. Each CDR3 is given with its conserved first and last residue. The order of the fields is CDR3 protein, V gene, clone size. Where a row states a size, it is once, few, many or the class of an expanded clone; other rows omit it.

cdr3_aa: CASSWGPGNTEAFF
v_call: TRBV5-6
clone_size: few

cdr3_aa: CASSESGGTDTQYF
v_call: TRBV28
clone_size: few

cdr3_aa: CASSSRQFNEQFF
v_call: TRBV9
clone_size: NA

cdr3_aa: CAISETSGQHNEQFF
v_call: TRBV10-3
clone_size: few

cdr3_aa: CASSSDTGGYGYTF
v_call: TRBV7-9
clone_size: NA

cdr3_aa: CSTGSYQEQFF
v_call: TRBV2
clone_size: many

cdr3_aa: CASRLAGSSYEQYF
v_call: TRBV6-1
clone_size: NA

cdr3_aa: CSARSSSGAYEQYF
v_call: TRBV29-1
clone_size: few

cdr3_aa: CASSGVNTGELFF
v_call: TRBV7-2
clone_size: NA

cdr3_aa: CGKQSGDRTSEAFF
v_call: TRBV6-6
clone_size: few

cdr3_aa: CASSKTGVVAEAFF
v_call: TRBV5-1
clone_size: few

cdr3_aa: CASSQITGGWTEAFF
v_call: TRBV4-1
clone_size: few

cdr3_aa: CASSVGQLTYTGELFF
v_call: TRBV9
clone_size: few

cdr3_aa: CASSGQGGETQYF
v_call: TRBV28
clone_size: few

cdr3_aa: CASSQELAGGWETQYF
v_call: TRBV4-1
clone_size: NA

cdr3_aa: CASSPRGYNEQFF
v_call: TRBV4-1
clone_size: few

cdr3_aa: CASSRGGSEKLFF
v_call: TRBV6-6
clone_size: many

cdr3_aa: CSVDRQPQETQYF
v_call: TRBV29-1
clone_size: NA

cdr3_aa: CAISLHGGYEQYF
v_call: TRBV2
clone_size: many

cdr3_aa: CASSSNNEQFF
v_call: TRBV7-9
clone_size: NA

cdr3_aa: CASSLAQSAYGYTF
v_call: TRBV5-6
clone_size: once

cdr3_aa: CASIFQGAQGNEQFF
v_call: TRBV7-9
clone_size: NA

cdr3_aa: CASSAYRGSADTQYF
v_call: TRBV7-8
clone_size: few

cdr3_aa: CASSPPIQSHGYTF
v_call: TRBV18
clone_size: NA

cdr3_aa: CASSLEPHDTAGGHNEQFF
v_call: TRBV7-2
clone_size: many

cdr3_aa: CASRLGWNYGYTF
v_call: TRBV28
clone_size: NA

cdr3_aa: CASKPSGTSGIKGQFF
v_call: TRBV7-2
clone_size: many

cdr3_aa: CASSPTVFQETQYF
v_call: TRBV5-6
clone_size: many

cdr3_aa: CASSLAGASTDTQYF
v_call: TRBV5-1
clone_size: NA

cdr3_aa: CASRQKEVTGELFF
v_call: TRBV2
clone_size: NA

cdr3_aa: CASSGIESYEQYF
v_call: TRBV2
clone_size: many

cdr3_aa: CASSSNPDRGISYTF
v_call: TRBV7-9
clone_size: NA

cdr3_aa: CASGSRENTEAFF
v_call: TRBV7-2
clone_size: many

cdr3_aa: CASRPGLAGPYEQYF
v_call: TRBV2
clone_size: few

cdr3_aa: CASSHHKGENEKLFF
v_call: TRBV7-9
clone_size: many

cdr3_aa: CASSTDSGRAFF
v_call: TRBV2
clone_size: NA

cdr3_aa: CASSDRGRGVEQYF
v_call: TRBV4-1
clone_size: NA

cdr3_aa: CASSQVSSEAFF
v_call: TRBV4-2
clone_size: NA

cdr3_aa: CASSDRGNTGELFF
v_call: TRBV7-2
clone_size: few

cdr3_aa: CASSIEYQETQYF
v_call: TRBV6-1
clone_size: few

cdr3_aa: CAISEGQGNQPQHF
v_call: TRBV10-3
clone_size: few

cdr3_aa: CASSSQVCIF
v_call: TRBV13
clone_size: few

cdr3_aa: CASSFTTGGDTEAFF
v_call: TRBV11-3
clone_size: NA

cdr3_aa: CASSGAGGPTDTQYF
v_call: TRBV19
clone_size: few

cdr3_aa: CASSLGPGGNTEAFF
v_call: TRBV7-2
clone_size: few

cdr3_aa: CAWSRGSYEQYF
v_call: TRBV30
clone_size: NA

cdr3_aa: CASSPGDRPRGYGYTF
v_call: TRBV7-2
clone_size: few

cdr3_aa: CASSWDSKQYEQYF
v_call: TRBV6-5
clone_size: few

cdr3_aa: CASSIAGGAGANVLTF
v_call: TRBV19
clone_size: few

cdr3_aa: CASSRLTALETQYF
v_call: TRBV7-9
clone_size: few

cdr3_aa: CASSPLGGGDSGANVLTF
v_call: TRBV18
clone_size: few

cdr3_aa: CASRTGTRAYEQYF
v_call: TRBV6-5
clone_size: NA

cdr3_aa: CAWSSGSGNTIYF
v_call: TRBV30
clone_size: NA

cdr3_aa: CAWSVPGARPSTDTQYF
v_call: TRBV30
clone_size: few

cdr3_aa: CASSSNSGTDTQYF
v_call: TRBV7-3
clone_size: few